The rows below give T cell receptor beta chains drawn from one sample of a study of T cells expressing NK-cell markers. From the 5' RACE reads, TCRdb lists one entry per CDR3 protein and no DNA. This sample contains approximately 420,000 distinct CDR3 sequences. Sequencing was carried out using blood T cells: a sorted CD56 or NKG2C T cell subset, CD4+ or CD8+ T cells, or bulk PBMC T cells (not recorded which). The receptors stem from a woman aged 45-60 years in good health. Each CDR3 is given with its conserved first and last residue.

TRBJ2-1 TRBV2 CATRQGAVEFF
TRBJ1-1 TRBV20-1 CSAKAINTEAFF
TRBJ2-3 TRBV10-2 CASSLLSGASTDTQYF
TRBJ1-5 TRBV21-1 CAPTVGADQPQHF
TRBJ2-1 TRBV7-2 CASSLWGRAPNEQFF
TRBJ1-2 TRBV7-9 CASSLARGPRGGASDYGYTF
TRBJ2-1 TRBV12-3/TRBV12-4 CASSPGKGTIREQFF
TRBJ1-2 TRBV3-1 CASSDSSYGYTF
TRBJ2-2 TRBV7-8 CASSSGTDTGELFF
TRBJ2-7 TRBV15 CATSSGAYEQYF
TRBJ2-5 TRBV13 CASSDGQGQETQYF
TRBJ2-3 TRBV11-3 CASSRREGSTDTQYF
TRBJ2-7 TRBV27 CASSLEATIRSYEQYF
TRBJ2-1 TRBV20-1 CSARWGAAGQFF
TRBJ2-5 TRBV20-1 CSARVPSHLSAQYF
TRBJ1-2 TRBV27 CASSSRGWANYGYTF
TRBJ2-5 TRBV14 CASSQEVAAPWETQYF
TRBJ2-3 TRBV7-2 CASSLKWGTDTQYF
TRBJ2-4 TRBV9 CASSVGGGQGGNIQYF
TRBJ2-5 TRBV5-1 CASSLVSGATQETQYF
TRBJ2-2 TRBV12-5 CASGSNRAIPGELFF
TRBJ2-3 TRBV9 CASSVPRGQGSTDTQYF